A single sample is the source of the 20 T cell receptor beta chains below, sequenced in a study of T-cell memory formation after mild COVID-19. TCRdb recomputed calls from the 5' RACE reads with MiXCR, one row per CDR3 protein. The sample has a few hundred thousand distinct CDR3 sequences, around 21% seen once. Sample: PBMCs or a T cell subset sorted from them (not recorded which). These receptors were collected from an adult woman who had mild COVID-19 (a few samples of this study predate the infection). Cell type and time point are not known.

The rearrangement uses TRBV7-9 and TRBJ2-3; no clear D gene. The germline gives CDR1 SEHNR, CDR2 FQNEAQ (reference sequence). The CDR3 covers 16 residues. The V end lost 7 bases, the J end lost 0 bases, and 17 bases lay between the germline ends. CDR3 region: CASNPLWGASTDTQYF. DNA of the CDR3: TGTGCCAGCAACCCTCTCTGGGGTGCTAGCACAGATACGCAGTATTTT.

This clonotype was detected only a few times. This rearrangement joins TRBV11-2 to TRBJ1-2, with 9 bases matching TRBD1. J gave up 3 bases and V 5 bases, and 16 bases lay outside the gene matches. Germline lookup yields CDR1 SGHAT and CDR2 FQNNGV. CDR3 size: 18 residues. In DNA, the CDR3 is TGTGCCAGCAGCCGACTTGGGACAGGGAGAGGGGTTTACTATGGCTACACCTTC. It translates to CASSRLGTGRGVYYGYTF.

The V gene is TRBV7-2, the J gene TRBJ1-5, with TRBD1 as a possible D gene (6 bases). This CDR3 has 14 amino acids. Deletions cut 4 bases from V and 3 bases from J, with 10 bases between. CDR1 SGHTA and CDR2 FQGNSA come from the germline V gene. As DNA, the CDR3 is TGTGCCAGCAGCTCTGGGGGCTACAATCAGCCCCAGCATTTT. It encodes CASSSGGYNQPQHF.

This clonotype occurred a few times. The chain couples TRBV7-9 to TRBJ2-7, with D perhaps TRBD1 (6 bases). Germline V gene data show CDR1 as SEHNR and CDR2 as FQNEAQ (reference sequence). V gave up 1 base and J gave up 2 bases, with 12 bases separating them. The CDR3 is 15 amino acids. In nucleotides, the CDR3 is TGTGCCAGCAGCTTAGGGGACACGAGACCCTACGAGCAGTACTTC. Translation: CASSLGDTRPYEQYF.

The CDR3 DNA sequence: TGTGCCAGCTCACCCCAGGGGGGCCACAATGAGCAGTTCTTC. It yields the protein CASSPQGGHNEQFF. This rearrangement joins TRBV18 to TRBJ2-1; the D gene is possibly TRBD1 (7 bases). Germline CDR1 and CDR2: KGHSH and LQKENI. With 3 bases removed from V and 5 bases from J, the gap between germline ends came to 11 bases. The CDR3 loop spans 14 amino acids.

This clonotype was detected a few times. J is TRBJ2-6 and V is TRBV30; no firm D call. Looked up from germline, CDR1 is GTSNPN and CDR2 is SVGIG (reference sequence). The CDR3 covers 14 residues. V gave up 0 bases and J gave up 1 base, with 4 bases separating them. The CDR3 loop reads CAWSVKSGANVLTF. The DNA of the CDR3 is TGTGCCTGGAGTGTTAAATCTGGGGCCAACGTCCTGACTTTC.

This chain joins TRBV20-1 and TRBJ2-1, with D maybe TRBD1 (5 bases). The germline V gene has CDR1 DFQATT and CDR2 SNEGSKA (reference sequence). Trimming took 0 bases from V and 8 from J, leaving 8 bases between them. The CDR3 is 12 amino acids. CDR3: CSARDKGDEQFF. In DNA, the CDR3 is TGCAGTGCTAGAGATAAAGGGGATGAGCAGTTCTTC.

The rearrangement uses TRBV7-2 and TRBJ2-3; 10 nucleotides agree with TRBD2. CDR1 is SGHTA and CDR2 is FQGNSA in the germline V gene. The CDR3 length is 13 residues. The V and J ends lost 3 bases and 9 bases, in that order; junction bases with no gene match: 3. The CDR3 DNA reads as TGTGCCAGCAGCTTCCATAGCGGGGGGACGCAGTATTTT. It specifies CASSFHSGGTQYF.

The V call is TRBV7-3, the J call TRBJ2-1, with 12 bases lining up with TRBD2. V gave up 1 base and J gave up 4 bases; unmatched junction bases: 2. Germline V gives CDR1 SGHTA, CDR2 FQGTGA. CDR3 length: 16 amino acids. The CDR3 bases are TGTGCCAGCAGCTTAAGGACTAGCGGGGCTTACAATGAGCAGTTCTTC. Encoded protein: CASSLRTSGAYNEQFF.

This clonotype was counted between two and nine times. The CDR3 DNA sequence: TGTGCCAGCAGGCACCCAGTAGGTTCGGATACGCAGTATTTT. Translation: CASRHPVGSDTQYF. V gene TRBV6-5 combines with J gene TRBJ2-3, with D uncertain. Germline lookup yields CDR1 MNHEY and CDR2 SVGAGI. The CDR3 extends over 14 amino acids. V was clipped by 6 bases and J by 6 bases, with 16 bases between them.

The sample holds a few counts of this clonotype. CDR3 region: CASRGASGNNEQFF. The CDR3 DNA follows: TGTGCCAGCAGGGGGGCTAGCGGAAACAATGAGCAGTTCTTC. V gene TRBV11-2 combines with J gene TRBJ2-1; the D gene is possibly TRBD2 (7 bases). The V and J ends lost 6 bases and 5 bases respectively, with 14 bases between them. This CDR3 has 14 residues. Germline V gene data show CDR1 as SGHAT and CDR2 as FQNNGV.

This clonotype turned up a few times. The rearrangement links TRBV18 to TRBJ1-1; D not resolved. From germline, CDR1 is KGHSH and CDR2 LQKENI. V was clipped by 0 bases and J by 0 bases, with 8 bases between them. This CDR3 contains 15 residues. Written as DNA, the CDR3 is TGTGCCAGCTCACCACCAGAGGGTATGAACACTGAAGCTTTCTTT. It codes for CASSPPEGMNTEAFF.

This clonotype was picked up a small number of times. V gene TRBV4-3 combines with J gene TRBJ1-1; no reliable D call. V gave up 2 bases and J gave up 6 bases, with 13 bases separating them. CDR3 length equals 14 residues. Germline V gives CDR1 LGHNA, CDR2 YSLEER. This CDR3 is CASSQRSGRSEAFF. CDR3 DNA: TGCGCCAGCAGCCAAAGGAGCGGACGATCTGAAGCTTTCTTT.

The V call is TRBV11-2, the J call TRBJ1-5; 7 bases match TRBD1. V lost 5 bases, J lost 4 bases, and 5 bases stayed unmatched. The CDR3 loop spans 14 amino acids. The germline V gene has CDR1 SGHAT and CDR2 FQNNGV. CDR3 bases: TGTGCCAGCAGCATCAACAGGGGTAATCAGCCCCAGCATTTT. As protein: CASSINRGNQPQHF.

There are a few counts of this clonotype. The V and J genes are TRBV5-6 and TRBJ1-5, with D possibly being TRBD1 (5 bases). CDR1 SGHDT and CDR2 YYEEEE come from the germline V gene. The CDR3 runs 15 residues. V was cut by 1 base and J by 4 bases, with 12 bases left in between. As DNA, the CDR3 is TGTGCCAGCAGCTTGTTTTCCCGACAGAATCAGCCCCAGCATTTT. As protein: CASSLFSRQNQPQHF. Looking up the rest from reference TRBV5-6 and TRBJ1-5 gives the full variable domain: DAGVTQSPTHLIKTRGQQVTLRCSPKSGHDTVSWYQQALGQGPQFIFQYYEEEERQRGNFPDRFSGHQFPNYSSELNVNALLLGDSALYLCASSLFSRQNQPQHFGDGTRLSIL.

The chain employs TRBV11-2 and TRBJ2-2, with TRBD2 matching 11 bases. The CDR3 totals 18 residues. CDR1 and CDR2 from the germline V gene are SGHAT and FQNNGV. Losses at the gene ends were 5 bases for V and 1 base for J; bases not matched to a gene: 9. CDR3 sequence reads: CASSPPPGTSGNTGELFF. CDR3 coding DNA: TGTGCCAGCAGCCCTCCGCCGGGGACTAGCGGGAACACCGGGGAGCTGTTTTTT.

This chain uses TRBV2 with TRBJ2-7; 9 bases are a match to TRBD2. CDR3 length: 15 amino acids. Germline CDR1 is SNHLY and CDR2 is FYNNEI. V was pared by 0 bases and J by 5 bases, with 5 bases of the junction left unmatched. The chain's CDR3 is CASSEAGGLAHEQYF. CDR3 nucleotides: TGTGCCAGCAGTGAAGCGGGGGGACTAGCCCACGAGCAGTACTTC.

A few counts support this clonotype. The V and J genes are TRBV20-1 and TRBJ1-5; D call uncertain. CDR1 and CDR2 (germline): DFQATT, SNEGSKA (reference sequence). The CDR3 spans 14 residues. The V end lost 6 bases, the J end lost 2 bases, and 14 bases lay between the germline ends. CDR3 DNA: TGCAGTGCCCCTTCCCCCGGGGGCAATCAGCCCCAGCATTTT. It specifies CSAPSPGGNQPQHF.

The chain recombines TRBV7-6 with TRBJ2-7, with 7 positions matching TRBD2. The CDR3 spans 18 residues. Germline CDR1 and CDR2: SGHVS and FNYEAQ. V was pared by 4 bases and J by 0 bases, with 15 bases of the junction left unmatched. CDR3 sequence (DNA): TGTGCCAGCAGCTCTCCAAGGTCGGGGGGTCAAAGCTCCTACGAGCAGTACTTC. This gives the protein CASSSPRSGGQSSYEQYF.

The chain couples TRBV30 to TRBJ2-2; 8 bases match TRBD1. The CDR3 extends over 14 amino acids. CDR1 is GTSNPN and CDR2 is SVGIG in the germline V gene (reference sequence). Trimming took 6 bases from V and 4 from J; bases not matched to a gene: 7. CDR3 bases: TGTGCCTGCGACAGGGGAGGAGGCACCGGGGAGCTGTTTTTT. This translates into CACDRGGGTGELFF.